The 12 T cell receptor beta chains presented below share a single source sample, sequenced in a study of cytomegalovirus exposure and HLA in healthy donors. The assay was immunoSEQ multiplex PCR, and TCRdb's table has in-frame clones only and misses some. The sample has 120,000 or so clones; roughly nine tenths are singletons. Material: PBMCs. These TCRs come from a woman aged 18-30 years in good health and CMV-seronegative.

J is TRBJ2-7 and V is TRBV5-1, with 8 bases that match TRBD1. Germline V lookup: CDR1 SGHRS, CDR2 YFSETQ. The V segment lost 3 bases and the J segment 3 bases; nucleotides outside the gene matches: 5. The CDR3 covers 14 residues. In DNA form, the CDR3 reads TGCGCCAGCAGCTGGGGACAGGCCAACTACGAGCAGTACTTC. It yields the protein CASSWGQANYEQYF.

The chain links TRBV4-1 to TRBJ1-2; D is unresolved. V shed 0 bases and J shed 0 bases, with 11 bases lying between them. CDR1 is MGHRA, CDR2 YSYEKL, per germline. This CDR3 has 16 amino acids. CDR3 DNA: TGCGCCAGCAGCCAAGAGGCAGGCTATTCTAACTATGGCTACACCTTC. It yields the protein CASSQEAGYSNYGYTF.

The chain employs TRBV30 and TRBJ1-2; maybe TRBD1 (6 bases). The CDR3 sequence is 16 residues long. CDR1 and CDR2 from the germline V gene are GTSNPN and SVGIG (reference sequence). The V and J ends lost 3 bases and 7 bases respectively, with 24 bases between them. The CDR3 protein is CAWSRLGAGLKFGYTF. The CDR3 DNA is TGTGCCTGGAGCCGTCTGGGGGCAGGGCTGAAGTTTGGCTACACCTTC.

The J gene is TRBJ2-5, the V gene TRBV5-6; 11 nucleotides agree with TRBD2. The V gene's germline CDR1 is SGHDT and CDR2 YYEEEE. CDR3 length equals 17 residues. V lost 0 bases and J lost 5; bases outside the gene matches: 9. The CDR3 DNA reads as TGTGCCAGCAGCTTGGTAACTAGCGGGAGTCGTGAGGAGACCCAGTACTTC. Protein sequence: CASSLVTSGSREETQYF.

The chain links TRBV27 to TRBJ2-7, with 7 bases that match TRBD1. The CDR3 spans 13 residues. The ends lost 5 bases at V and 3 bases at J; junction bases unmatched: 4. Germline lookup yields CDR1 MNHEY and CDR2 SMNVEV (reference sequence). CDR3 loop: CASSPGTDYEQYF. CDR3 coding DNA: TGTGCCAGCAGTCCAGGGACAGACTACGAGCAGTACTTC.

This clone was found once. CDR3 in DNA: TGCGCCAGCAGCTCGCCGGGACTGCAAGGCAACTATGGCTACACCTTC. It codes for CASSSPGLQGNYGYTF. The genes are TRBV5-1 and TRBJ1-2, with a possible D match to TRBD1 (5 bases). CDR3 length: 16 amino acids. With 3 bases removed from V and 2 bases from J, the gap between germline ends came to 17 bases. Germline CDR1 is SGHRS and CDR2 is YFSETQ.

The genes are TRBV27 and TRBJ2-1, with D tentatively TRBD2 (5 bases). The germline V and J ends were trimmed by 7 bases and 4 bases, with 11 bases remaining between them. Germline CDR1 is MNHEY and CDR2 is SMNVEV (reference sequence). The CDR3 length is 13 residues. The CDR3 region is CASMISGYNEQFF. The CDR3 DNA is TGTGCCAGCATGATCAGCGGATACAATGAGCAGTTCTTC.

This clone was picked up one time. The CDR3 region has the DNA TGTGCCAGCAGTGGAAGCGGACGGTTGGAGGCAGATACGCAGTATTTT. The encoded protein is CASSGSGRLEADTQYF. The chain carries TRBV2 and TRBJ2-3; D perhaps matches TRBD2 (5 bases). V was clipped by 4 bases and J by 4 bases, with 18 bases between them. Germline V CDR1 and CDR2: SNHLY, FYNNEI. This CDR3 is 16 amino acids long.

V gene TRBV6-5 combines with J gene TRBJ2-6; a weak D match, TRBD1 (5 bases). With 0 bases removed from V and 2 bases from J, the gap between germline ends came to 5 bases. The length of the CDR3 is 15 residues. The germline V gene has CDR1 MNHEY and CDR2 SVGAGI. The CDR3 DNA reads TGTGCCAGCAGTTACTCAGGGGCTGGGGCCAACGTCCTGACTTTC. Protein sequence: CASSYSGAGANVLTF.

This clone was observed a single time. The chain uses TRBV6-5 and TRBJ1-2; 9 nucleotides match TRBD1. The junction had 9 bases not matched to a gene; V was cut back by 5 bases and J by 5 bases. Germline V gene sequence: CDR1 MNHEY, CDR2 SVGAGI. The CDR3 is 15 amino acids. This chain's CDR3 is CASSRQGVARYGYTF. The DNA for the CDR3 is TGTGCCAGCAGTCGACAGGGGGTCGCCCGGTATGGCTACACCTTC.

The V gene is TRBV14, the J gene TRBJ2-3; D not certain. Per germline, CDR1 SGHDN and CDR2 FVKESK. This CDR3 has 15 residues. Trimming left V 0 bases short and J 5 bases short, with 12 bases between. The CDR3: CASSQDSVTRDTQYF. CDR3 in DNA: TGTGCCAGCAGCCAAGATTCGGTAACCCGAGATACGCAGTATTTT.

This clone was observed a handful of times. The V and J genes are TRBV7-3 and TRBJ2-7; no reliable D call. The CDR3 has 13 residues. With 5 bases removed from V and 4 bases from J, the gap between germline ends came to 12 bases. Per the germline V gene, CDR1 is SGHTA and CDR2 is FQGTGA. CDR3 sequence: CASSEIPRYEQYF. CDR3 nucleotides: TGTGCCAGCAGCGAAATCCCCAGGTACGAGCAGTACTTC.